This note documents a single T cell receptor beta chain sequence. The protocol was immunoSEQ multiplex PCR, while the TCRdb copy is restricted to in-frame clones and leaves out a portion. The data contain over 11,000 clones, just under 85% of them singletons. The sample belongs to a study of follicular helper T cells after annual influenza vaccination. This sample's time point: 2014-2015 season, pre-vaccination. Excluded were substance abuse, HIV/AIDS, active cancer, immunomodulatory drugs and active illness. Trimming removed 4 bases from V and 1 base from J, with 14 bases in between. The CDR3 consists of 15 residues. The germline V gene encodes CDR1 SGHRS and CDR2 YFSETQ.

The receptor was isolated from an adult who received the influenza vaccine. The chain couples TRBV5-1 to TRBJ1-2; D not resolved. The source was CXCR5- memory CD4+ T cells sorted from blood, collected on the day of influenza vaccination. The CDR3 spells CASSPGSVVNYGYTF. The CDR3 bases are TGCGCCAGCAGCCCCGGGTCTGTGGTTAACTATGGCTACACCTTC.